These 12 T cell receptor beta chains share one sample of origin, sequenced in a study of T cell responses to AZD1222 COVID-19 vaccine. Only in-frame clones appear in the TCRdb table, and some are missing; sequencing was by immunoSEQ multiplex PCR. The sample includes about 84,000 clones, 70% to 90% of them seen just once. Sequenced material: peripheral blood, taken 28 days after the second AZD1222 dose. These receptor sequences come from an adult who received the AZD1222 COVID-19 vaccine.

The chain carries TRBV6-5 and TRBJ2-3; TRBD1 or TRBD2 may be the D gene (6 bases each). The CDR3 runs 15 residues. Germline V gene data show CDR1 as MNHEY and CDR2 as SVGAGI. V dropped 5 bases and J dropped 5 bases, with 17 bases sitting between them. The CDR3 nucleotides are TGTGCCAGCAGTATAGTGAGGGGGGCACAAGATACGCAGTATTTT. Its translation is CASSIVRGAQDTQYF.

The chain carries TRBV2 and TRBJ1-6; D gene ambiguous. The germline CDR1 and CDR2 sequences are SNHLY and FYNNEI. V shed 6 bases and J shed 6 bases, with 9 bases lying between them. This CDR3 comprises 13 residues. DNA for the CDR3: TGTGCCAGCAGGCAGCAGATTAATTCACCCCTCCACTTT. Amino acids: CASRQQINSPLHF.

V and J are TRBV11-3 and TRBJ2-1; 10 bases fit TRBD2. V shed 5 bases and J 7 bases; nucleotides not matched to a gene: 11. Germline V gene sequence: CDR1 SGHNT, CDR2 YENEEA. This CDR3 spans 16 amino acids. CDR3 sequence reads: CASSPTLAGEGNEQFF. The CDR3 DNA follows: TGTGCCAGCAGCCCGACCCTAGCGGGAGAGGGGAATGAGCAGTTCTTC.

The gene calls are TRBV6-5 and TRBJ1-3; D is undetermined. The germline V gene has CDR1 MNHEY and CDR2 SVGAGI. The germline V and J ends were trimmed by 0 bases and 0 bases, with 9 bases remaining between them. The CDR3 length is 16 residues. The CDR3 DNA reads TGTGCCAGCAGTTACTCGATCCGGAACTCTGGAAACACCATATATTTT. Translating it yields CASSYSIRNSGNTIYF.

The count of this clone is one. The V gene is TRBV28, the J gene TRBJ2-7; 9 bases fit TRBD1. Germline values: CDR1 MDHEN, CDR2 SYDVKM. After removal of 4 bases from V and 3 bases from J, the junction contained 4 bases not matched to a gene. The CDR3 loop spans 14 amino acids. CDR3 residues: CASSWGTGLYEQYF. The CDR3 DNA is TGTGCCAGCAGTTGGGGGACAGGGCTCTACGAGCAGTACTTC.

This sequence joins TRBV6-5 and TRBJ2-3, with D possibly called TRBD1 or TRBD2 (5 bases each). Germline values: CDR1 MNHEY, CDR2 SVGAGI. The CDR3 contains 14 residues. The V and J ends lost 9 bases and 2 bases respectively, with 15 bases between them. CDR3 residues: CASSRDDPTDTQYF. CDR3 nucleotides: TGTGCCAGTTCCCGGGACGACCCCACAGATACGCAGTATTTT.

This clone appeared a single time. This chain uses TRBV19 with TRBJ1-4, with D possibly being TRBD1 (5 bases). Trimming cost V 5 bases and J 5 bases, with 12 bases left between them. Germline V gives CDR1 LNHDA, CDR2 SQIVND (reference sequence). The CDR3 loop spans 14 amino acids. CDR3 bases: TGTGCCAGTAGTGATCAGGGTCGAAATGAAAAACTGTTTTTT. This encodes CASSDQGRNEKLFF.

This clone was seen once. This sequence joins TRBV15 and TRBJ2-1; TRBD1 matches at 8 bases. Germline trimming cut 10 bases from V and 0 bases from J; bases unmatched to any gene: 2. Germline V gene lookup returns CDR1 LNHNV and CDR2 YYDKDF (reference sequence). The CDR3 sequence is 13 residues long. CDR3 protein: CASQGASYNEQFF. CDR3 DNA: TGTGCCAGCCAGGGGGCCTCCTACAATGAGCAGTTCTTC.

The CDR3 is CAISEGSTPLHF. CDR3 coding DNA: TGTGCCATCAGTGAAGGTTCTACTCCCCTCCACTTT. The chain couples TRBV10-3 to TRBJ1-6, with D unclear. The CDR3 runs 12 residues. The V end was cut by 3 bases, the J end by 13 bases, with 10 bases between. Germline CDR1 reads ENHRY; CDR2 reads SYGVKD.

This clone was observed a handful of times. V gene TRBV7-9 combines with J gene TRBJ2-7, with TRBD2 as a possible D gene (5 bases). Trimming pared 5 bases from V and 5 bases from J, leaving 10 bases between. Germline V gives CDR1 SEHNR, CDR2 FQNEAQ (reference sequence). This CDR3 is 12 amino acids long. The CDR3 is CASSPLGDEQYF. CDR3 bases: TGTGCCAGCAGCCCCCTCGGGGACGAGCAGTACTTC. The full variable domain, rest sourced from reference TRBV7-9 and TRBJ2-7, is DTGVSQNPRHKITKRGQNVTFRCDPISEHNRLYWYRQTLGQGPEFLTYFQNEAQLEKSRLLSDRFSAERPKGSFSTLEIQRTEQGDSAMYLCASSPLGDEQYFGPGTRLTVT.

The V gene is TRBV6-1, the J gene TRBJ2-7; 8 nucleotides agree with TRBD1. Germline CDR1 and CDR2: MNHNS and SASEGT. The ends lost 3 bases at V and 0 bases at J; junction bases unmatched: 4. The CDR3 loop spans 15 amino acids. The CDR3 DNA is TGTGCCAGCAGTGATTGGACAGGGCACTCCTACGAGCAGTACGTC. Encoded protein: CASSDWTGHSYEQYV.

The J gene is TRBJ2-7, the V gene TRBV15; D might be TRBD1 or TRBD2, each matching 5 bases. V lost 0 bases and J lost 3, with 12 bases in between. CDR1 and CDR2 (germline): LNHNV, YYDKDF (reference sequence). The CDR3 loop spans 15 amino acids. The CDR3 sequence is CATSRDPGTVYEQYF. CDR3 coding DNA: TGTGCCACCAGCAGAGATCCTGGGACGGTCTACGAGCAGTACTTC.